This entry lists 16 T cell receptor beta chains sequenced from one sample in a study of CD4 T cells in relation to SARS-CoV-2 and coronaviruses. Their antigens are not known. Before the COVID-19 pandemic, during about 2011-2019, CD4+ T cells were taken from unexposed donors. After approximately 10 days of culture, CD4+ T cells were isolated. TCRdb keeps only in-frame clones here, not all; method: immunoSEQ multiplex PCR. This table holds some 16,000 clones, about 77% found once. Source material: CD4+ T cells from PBMCs, cultured in vitro. These receptors came from a human donor in good health.

V gene TRBV30 combines with J gene TRBJ1-1, with 8 nucleotides matching TRBD1. V lost 3 bases, J lost 0 bases, and 3 bases stayed unmatched. The length of the CDR3 is 14 residues. Germline CDR1 reads GTSNPN; CDR2 reads SVGIG (reference sequence). The CDR3 nucleotides read TGTGCCTGGAGCGGGGGACAGGTGAACACTGAAGCTTTCTTT. This sequence encodes CAWSGGQVNTEAFF.

This clone showed up just a few times. The chain couples TRBV18 to TRBJ2-2; D is unclear. The CDR3 is made up of 15 amino acids. Trimming took off 6 bases at V and 1 base at J, with 12 bases between the two ends. Germline lookup yields CDR1 KGHSH and CDR2 LQKENI. The CDR3 protein is CASSPGLRNTGELFF. For the CDR3, the DNA is TGTGCCAGCTCCCCCGGTCTCAGGAACACCGGGGAGCTGTTTTTT.

In its sample, this clone ranks as large (0.1 to 1%). The CDR3 DNA sequence: TGTGCCAGCAGTTACTTGCGGGGATCAGGCGAGCAGTACTTC. As protein: CASSYLRGSGEQYF. The chain joins TRBV6-2 or TRBV6-3 to TRBJ2-7; D possibly corresponds to TRBD2 (6 bases). The germline gives CDR1 MNHEY, CDR2 SVGEGT. V was trimmed by 1 base and J by 6 bases, leaving 13 bases between them. The CDR3 totals 14 residues.

The V and J genes are TRBV27 and TRBJ2-7, with D possibly TRBD1 on 5 matching bases. CDR3 length: 15 residues. Trimming shortened V by 6 bases and J by 3 bases, and 18 bases separated the two germline ends. Germline V gene sequence: CDR1 MNHEY, CDR2 SMNVEV (reference sequence). CDR3 residues: CASSPTADSYYEQYF. CDR3 DNA: TGTGCCAGCAGCCCCACAGCAGACAGTTACTACGAGCAGTACTTC.

This chain connects TRBV28 to TRBJ1-5; no definite D call. Germline V gives CDR1 MDHEN, CDR2 SYDVKM. This CDR3 is 15 amino acids long. The V end lost 2 bases, the J end lost 7 bases, and 15 bases lay between the germline ends. DNA for the CDR3: TGTGCCAGCAGTTTAGAGGGAACGGCCGGACAGCCCCAGCATTTT. Translating gives CASSLEGTAGQPQHF.

This clone appeared once. The CDR3 loop is CAWSAANYGYTF. CDR3 in DNA: TGTGCCTGGAGTGCAGCTAACTATGGCTACACCTTC. The chain recombines TRBV30 with TRBJ1-2; D unresolved. V lost 1 base, J lost 0 bases, and 3 bases lay in between. The CDR3 length is 12 residues. Germline V CDR1 and CDR2: GTSNPN, SVGIG (reference sequence).

This clone was detected a few times. V and J are TRBV15 and TRBJ1-3, with 7 positions matching TRBD1. The CDR3 has 16 residues. V shed 3 bases, J shed 2 bases, and the junction held 7 bases outside the gene matches. Germline CDR1 and CDR2: LNHNV and YYDKDF (reference sequence). CDR3 bases: TGTGCCACCAGCAGGGGCTCGACAGGGACTGGAAACACCATATATTTT. Protein sequence: CATSRGSTGTGNTIYF.

This chain connects TRBV6-1 to TRBJ2-7, with D uncertain. This CDR3 region has 11 residues. The germline CDR1 and CDR2 sequences are MNHNS and SASEGT. The V end lost 3 bases, the J end lost 4 bases, and 4 bases lay between the germline ends. CDR3 nucleotide sequence: TGTGCCAGCAGTGAGACGTACGAGCAGTACTTC. Translation: CASSETYEQYF.

The gene calls are TRBV18 and TRBJ2-3, with 12 nucleotides matching TRBD2. The CDR3 runs 17 residues. V was clipped by 4 bases and J by 7 bases; unmatched bases: 12. The germline CDR1 and CDR2 sequences are KGHSH and LQKENI. CDR3 amino acids: CASSRGLTSGSDNTQYF. DNA of the CDR3: TGTGCCAGCTCACGGGGACTGACTAGCGGGAGTGACAATACGCAGTATTTT.

This chain joins TRBV30 and TRBJ1-3; no firm D call. Germline assignment: CDR1 GTSNPN and CDR2 SVGIG (reference sequence). V lost 1 base and J lost 4, with 14 bases in between. CDR3 length equals 15 residues. For the CDR3, the DNA is TGTGCCTGGAGTGCCGCGACCGTTTACGGAAACACCATATATTTT. As protein: CAWSAATVYGNTIYF.

The genes are TRBV30 and TRBJ1-4; D perhaps matches TRBD1 (5 bases). Germline loops: CDR1 GTSNPN, CDR2 SVGIG (reference sequence). V lost 0 bases and J lost 8, with 10 bases in between. CDR3 length equals 13 residues. CDR3 coding DNA: TGTGCCTGGAGTGTGACGGGGACGGAAAAACTGTTTTTT. The encoded protein is CAWSVTGTEKLFF.

J is TRBJ2-1 and V is TRBV12-3 or TRBV12-4, with D possibly TRBD2 on 5 matching bases. The CDR3 totals 13 residues. Trimming left V 5 bases short and J 3 bases short, with 8 bases between. The CDR3: CASSQADYNEQFF. As DNA, the CDR3 is TGTGCCAGCAGTCAAGCGGACTACAATGAGCAGTTCTTC.

The rearrangement uses TRBV9 and TRBJ2-7; D remains ambiguous. The V gene lost 0 bases and the J gene lost 5 bases, with 9 bases spanning the gap. Germline CDR1 is SGDLS and CDR2 is YYNGEE. This CDR3 is 13 amino acids long. The CDR3 protein is CASSVAVNDEQYF. Here the CDR3 DNA reads TGTGCCAGCAGCGTAGCCGTTAATGACGAGCAGTACTTC.

This clone was recorded once. The chain links TRBV30 to TRBJ2-4; unclear D gene. The CDR3 loop spans 15 amino acids. V was trimmed by 2 bases and J by 0 bases, leaving 11 bases between them. Per germline, CDR1 GTSNPN and CDR2 SVGIG (reference sequence). The DNA for the CDR3 is TGTGCCTGGAGTCCTATAGGGTCAGCCAAAAACATTCAGTACTTC. The encoded protein is CAWSPIGSAKNIQYF. Based on the CDR3 plus reference TRBV30 and TRBJ2-4, the full variable domain is SQTIHQWPATLVQPVGSPLSLECTVEGTSNPNLYWYRQAAGRGLQLLFYSVGIGQISSEVPQNLSASRPQDRQFILSSKKLLLSDSGFYLCAWSPIGSAKNIQYFGAGTRLSVL.

The J gene is TRBJ2-2, the V gene TRBV19, with D hard to call. V was shortened by 4 bases and J by 4 bases, with 13 bases between the two germline ends. Looked up from germline, CDR1 is LNHDA and CDR2 is SQIVND (reference sequence). This CDR3 has 15 amino acids. The chain's CDR3 is CASSTKNYITGELFF. Here the CDR3 DNA reads TGTGCCAGTAGTACTAAGAATTATATCACCGGGGAGCTGTTTTTT.

CDR3 bases: TGCGCCAGCAGCCCAGGCAGGGGGGGTTCATACGAGCAGTACTTC. Its translation is CASSPGRGGSYEQYF. The rearrangement uses TRBV4-1 and TRBJ2-7; D may be TRBD1 or TRBD2 (7 bases each). The germline gives CDR1 MGHRA, CDR2 YSYEKL. The CDR3 consists of 15 residues. With 4 bases removed from V and 4 bases from J, the gap between germline ends came to 17 bases.